This T cell receptor beta chain stems from a study of blood T cell repertoires in COVID-19. Study background: The origin of the acute and convalescent COVID-19 samples was the United States, Italy and Spain.

Sequencing used immunoSEQ multiplex PCR; TCRdb keeps in-frame clones, though not all of them. Here the sample spans 300,000 to 450,000 clones, roughly 91% being singletons. Which cohort a participant joined came from the clinical history participants gave. This TCR was recovered from a woman aged 18-29 years who had recovered from COVID-19. The source material was PBMCs or T cells enriched from blood (not recorded which).

This chain's CDR3 is CASSFGLAGETQYF. The CDR3 DNA reads TGTGCCAGCAGCTTCGGACTAGCTGGAGAGACCCAGTACTTC. The V call is TRBV7-3, the J call TRBJ2-5; 8 bases agree with TRBD2. The CDR3 has 14 residues. Per the germline V gene, CDR1 is SGHTA and CDR2 is FQGTGA. The J segment lost 4 bases and the V segment lost 3 bases, leaving 4 bases of the junction unmatched. Full variable domain (rest looked up from reference TRBV7-3 and TRBJ2-5): GAGVSQTPSNKVTEKGKYVELRCDPISGHTALYWYRQSLGQGPEFLIYFQGTGAADDSGLPNDRFFAVRPEGSVSTLKIQRTERGDSAVYLCASSFGLAGETQYFGPGTRLLVL.